This T cell receptor (beta chain) was found in a study of shared clonotypes between healthy human individuals. A remark on this clone: Distinct nucleotide sequences in the sample also encode this CDR3.

Produced via immunoSEQ multiplex PCR; TCRdb's table is partial and in-frame only. The repertoire holds more than 900,000 clones, with roughly 74% as singletons. The CDR3 is 12 residues long. V was pared by 2 bases and J by 1 base, with 0 bases between. In germline, CDR1 is SGHTA, CDR2 FQGNSA. Sequencing was done on a sample of memory CD4+ T cells from PBMCs. The subset is: CD45RA-negative fraction. V usage is TRBV7-2 and J usage is TRBJ1-3; D uncertain. The TCR comes from a man between 18 and 35 years old in good health. Some clones in this sample may be carry-over from other donors' samples. CDR3 amino acids: CASSLSGNTIYF. The CDR3 region has the DNA TGTGCCAGCAGCTTATCTGGAAACACCATATATTTT.